This paragraph reports one T cell receptor (beta chain). The CDR3 has 13 residues. Per germline, CDR1 SEHNR and CDR2 FQNEAQ (reference sequence). Trimming left V 1 base short and J 11 bases short, with 14 bases between. TCRdb's table, derived via immunoSEQ multiplex PCR, lists solely in-frame clones and lacks some. The data hold 140,000 to 150,000 clones, with 93% observed a single time. The data stem from a study of control samples from healthy donors and cancer patients. Sequencing was carried out using blood. The source is a man younger than 35 in good health. The chain recombines TRBV7-9 with TRBJ1-2, with a weak D call TRBD1 (5 bases). The DNA for the CDR3 is TGTGCCAGCAGCTTAGAGGACTCGGGGACGTACACCTTC. It translates to CASSLEDSGTYTF.